This T cell receptor beta chain was observed in a study of blood T cell repertoires in COVID-19 (dated by TCRdb to the early 2020s). Background for the entire study: Collaborator samples came from the United States, Italy and Spain and covered acute and convalescent phases of COVID-19. The material from the prospective study consisted of cDNA or gDNA derived from T cells, B-cell-depleted T cells, or PBMCs. The repertoires were released in a freely available public database meant as a resource for research on the immune response to SARS-CoV-2. The sample metadata nearly always contained a de-identified subject ID, COVID-19 status, age in years and sex. The samples were drawn from two sources: the first 160 participants of the ongoing ImmuneRACE study, and 1,200 or so subjects contributed by 6 global collaborators. Deeply sampled blood TCRbeta repertoires from subjects exposed to, actively infected with, or recovered from COVID-19 were included in the dataset. HLA class I and class II types, where available, came from metadata supplied by the sample provider rather than from assay-based typing. Findings and caveats that apply to the study as a whole: The amount of clinical and demographic metadata varied by source and participant and was provided uncurated.

As for this clone: This clone's antigen is unknown. Qualities for individual bases were not recorded, and no much larger clone is one base off.

TCRbeta CDR3 regions were amplified from genomic DNA by means of the immunoSEQ Assay, a bias-controlled multiplex PCR. As for the original processing: Nucleated cell counts per sample were estimated from amplification of reference gene primers within the assay. To quantify the absolute abundance of each unique TCRbeta CDR3 rearrangement, sequence reads were collapsed and filtered. For each sample, productive Simpson clonality was calculated as the square root of Simpson's diversity index across productive rearrangements. Entries here come from immuneACCESS through TCRdb and include only in-frame sequences with V and J called. Some clones fail to appear in such tables; in the studies checked, an unresolved V gene covers under half of the shortfall, and the cause of the remainder is unknown. The D gene and trimming were derived from the DNA, and the V and J assignments and clone size from that table. In all, the sample holds roughly 380,000 clones, and approximately 89% of those were seen once. The ten biggest clones cover 1% to 1.5% of the sample.

Including the terminal cysteine and phenylalanine, the CDR3 comprises 14 residues. Kept here is only the CDR3 DNA, which spans 42 bases and is read in frame from base 1. V is shortened by 0 bases, J by 2 bases, and the region joining them spans 8 bases. Sequences SEHNR (CDR1) and FQNEAQ (CDR2) are obtained from the germline V gene (reference sequence). Participants in the prospective study were enrolled through a virtual design, were aged roughly 18 to 100 years, and lived in roughly 24 United States geographic areas. To assign participants to cohorts, the prospective study relied on clinical history that participants themselves reported in a screening survey and a study questionnaire. Recovered participants in ImmuneRACE Cohort 3 were defined by two consecutive negative NP/OP PCR tests, clearance by a healthcare professional, or resolution of symptoms. Each participant in the prospective study had whole blood, serum and a nasopharyngeal or oropharyngeal swab collected by mobile phlebotomists. Participants in the prospective study had the option to provide additional blood draws and questionnaires over an approximately 2-month period. Before DNA extraction, prospective study blood samples were shipped either frozen or at room temperature.

Recombination linked TRBV7-9 to TRBJ2-7, with TRBD2 tentatively as D gene (5 bases match). Sequenced: PBMCs or T cells enriched from blood (not recorded which). The TCR sequence derives from a man under 40 who had recovered from COVID-19. Here the CDR3 is given as CASSLAAGAYEQYF. The base sequence is TGTGCCAGCAGCTTAGCAGCCGGGGCCTACGAGCAGTACTTC.